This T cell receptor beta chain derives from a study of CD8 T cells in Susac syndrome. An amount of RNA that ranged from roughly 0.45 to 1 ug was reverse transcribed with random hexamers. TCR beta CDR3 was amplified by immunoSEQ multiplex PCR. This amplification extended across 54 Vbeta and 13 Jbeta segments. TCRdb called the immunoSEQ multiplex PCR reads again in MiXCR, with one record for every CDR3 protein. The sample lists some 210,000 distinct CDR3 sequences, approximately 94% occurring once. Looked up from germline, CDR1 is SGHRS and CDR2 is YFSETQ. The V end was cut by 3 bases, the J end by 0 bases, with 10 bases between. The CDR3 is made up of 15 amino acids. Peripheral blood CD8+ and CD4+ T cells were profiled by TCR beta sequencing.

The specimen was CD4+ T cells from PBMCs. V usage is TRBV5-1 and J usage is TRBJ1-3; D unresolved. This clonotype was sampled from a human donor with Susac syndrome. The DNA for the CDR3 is TGCGCCAGCAGCTCCCTGGGAATCTCTGGAAACACCATATATTTT. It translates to CASSSLGISGNTIYF.